These T cell receptor beta chains were read from a single sample in a study of blood T cell repertoires in COVID-19. Some clones are missing from TCRdb's copy, which holds only in-frame ones; the method was immunoSEQ multiplex PCR. The sample carries over 90,000 clones, more than 80% recorded once. Material: peripheral blood. The receptors originated from a man older than 75 with COVID-19, enrolled during active disease. The CDR3 runs from the conserved cysteine through the conserved F or W. D genes are given only for firm matches. Part of the rows lack a size; the others show once, few, many or a class for expanded clones.

V gene: TRBV30
D gene: -
J gene: TRBJ2-5
clone size: -
CDR3 protein: CAWNHGVTQETQYF
CDR3 DNA: TGTGCCTGGAATCACGGGGTAACCCAAGAGACCCAGTACTTC

V gene: TRBV6-5
D gene: TRBD1
J gene: TRBJ1-6
clone size: few
CDR3 protein: CASRRDRGYNSPLHF
CDR3 DNA: TGTGCCAGCAGGCGGGACAGGGGATATAATTCACCCCTCCACTTT

V gene: TRBV5-8
D gene: TRBD1
J gene: TRBJ1-2
clone size: -
CDR3 protein: CASSTWTGGPNYGYTF
CDR3 DNA: TGTGCCAGCAGCACATGGACAGGGGGCCCAAACTATGGCTACACCTTC

V gene: TRBV28
D gene: -
J gene: TRBJ1-6
clone size: -
CDR3 protein: CASLFRGNSPLHF
CDR3 DNA: TGTGCCAGCCTATTTCGGGGTAATTCACCCCTCCACTTT

V gene: TRBV14
D gene: -
J gene: TRBJ1-2
clone size: -
CDR3 protein: CASSPHLQVLYGYTF
CDR3 DNA: TGTGCCAGCAGCCCTCACCTTCAGGTCCTCTATGGCTACACCTTC

V gene: TRBV19
D gene: TRBD1
J gene: TRBJ1-2
clone size: -
CDR3 protein: CASSTGRWDRMGNGYTF
CDR3 DNA: TGTGCCAGTAGTACCGGACGCTGGGACAGGATGGGCAATGGCTACACCTTC

V gene: TRBV5-4
D gene: -
J gene: TRBJ2-1
clone size: few
CDR3 protein: CASSLRLAEQFF
CDR3 DNA: TGTGCCAGCAGCTTGAGGCTAGCGGAGCAGTTCTTC

V gene: TRBV4-2
D gene: -
J gene: TRBJ1-2
clone size: -
CDR3 protein: CASSQDSLGYTF
CDR3 DNA: TGTGCCAGCAGCCAGGACAGCCTTGGCTACACCTTC

V gene: TRBV18
D gene: TRBD1
J gene: TRBJ1-2
clone size: -
CDR3 protein: CASSRGQGVPYGYTF
CDR3 DNA: TGTGCCAGCTCACGGGGACAGGGGGTACCTTATGGCTACACCTTC

V gene: TRBV5-1
D gene: -
J gene: TRBJ2-7
clone size: -
CDR3 protein: CASSSPGSDEQYF
CDR3 DNA: TGCGCCAGCAGCTCCCCAGGTTCGGACGAGCAGTACTTC

V gene: TRBV14
D gene: -
J gene: TRBJ2-3
clone size: -
CDR3 protein: CASSQRGGSTDTQYF
CDR3 DNA: TGTGCCAGCAGCCAGAGGGGGGGTAGCACAGATACGCAGTATTTT

V gene: TRBV11-2
D gene: -
J gene: TRBJ2-2
clone size: once
CDR3 protein: CASSLASGTGELFF
CDR3 DNA: TGTGCCAGCAGCTTAGCTTCAGGGACCGGGGAGCTGTTTTTT

V gene: TRBV29-1
D gene: -
J gene: TRBJ1-5
clone size: -
CDR3 protein: CSVGGNQPQHF
CDR3 DNA: TGCAGCGTGGGGGGTAATCAGCCCCAGCATTTT

V gene: TRBV5-6
D gene: -
J gene: TRBJ1-1
clone size: -
CDR3 protein: CASSPTLNTEAFF
CDR3 DNA: TGTGCCAGCAGCCCGACTTTGAACACTGAAGCTTTCTTT

V gene: TRBV19
D gene: -
J gene: TRBJ1-5
clone size: -
CDR3 protein: CASSPGTNRGNQPQHF
CDR3 DNA: TGTGCCAGTAGTCCTGGGACAAATCGGGGCAATCAGCCCCAGCATTTT

V gene: TRBV5-1
D gene: -
J gene: TRBJ1-2
clone size: -
CDR3 protein: CASSLEGPNYGYTF
CDR3 DNA: TGCGCCAGCAGCTTGGAGGGGCCAAACTATGGCTACACCTTC

V gene: TRBV2
D gene: -
J gene: TRBJ2-7
clone size: -
CDR3 protein: CASSGLGTPRLELGEQYF
CDR3 DNA: TGTGCCAGCAGTGGTCTAGGGACTCCGCGGCTGGAATTAGGCGAGCAGTACTTC

V gene: TRBV9
D gene: -
J gene: TRBJ2-1
clone size: -
CDR3 protein: CASSVGGAPLDNEQFF
CDR3 DNA: TGTGCCAGCAGCGTGGGCGGGGCACCTTTGGATAATGAGCAGTTCTTC

V gene: TRBV7-2
D gene: TRBD1
J gene: TRBJ2-1
clone size: -
CDR3 protein: CASSARRDRVSNEQFF
CDR3 DNA: TGTGCCAGCAGCGCCCGCCGGGACAGGGTTTCCAATGAGCAGTTCTTC

V gene: TRBV5-1
D gene: -
J gene: TRBJ1-2
clone size: -
CDR3 protein: CASSLGFSFSYGYTF
CDR3 DNA: TGCGCCAGCAGCTTGGGATTCAGTTTCAGCTATGGCTACACCTTC

V gene: TRBV4-2
D gene: TRBD1
J gene: TRBJ2-3
clone size: -
CDR3 protein: CASSQRTGASTDTQYF
CDR3 DNA: TGTGCCAGCAGCCAAAGGACAGGGGCTAGCACAGATACGCAGTATTTT

V gene: TRBV7-6
D gene: TRBD2
J gene: TRBJ2-1
clone size: once
CDR3 protein: CASSLPGGLGDNEQFF
CDR3 DNA: TGTGCCAGCAGCTTACCGGGGGGGCTAGGTGACAATGAGCAGTTCTTC

V gene: TRBV5-1
D gene: -
J gene: TRBJ1-3
clone size: -
CDR3 protein: CASSPAPTEGNTIYF
CDR3 DNA: TGCGCCAGCAGCCCCGCTCCGACAGAGGGAAACACCATATATTTT

V gene: TRBV7-8
D gene: TRBD1
J gene: TRBJ2-7
clone size: -
CDR3 protein: CASSPATGRHRF
CDR3 DNA: TGTGCCAGCAGCCCGGCGACAGGGCGACATCGATTT

V gene: TRBV10-3
D gene: -
J gene: TRBJ2-7
clone size: -
CDR3 protein: CAISEADRIISYEQYF
CDR3 DNA: TGTGCCATCAGTGAAGCTGACAGGATTATCTCCTACGAGCAGTACTTC

V gene: TRBV6-4
D gene: TRBD1
J gene: TRBJ2-7
clone size: -
CDR3 protein: CASSARQGASYEQYF
CDR3 DNA: TGTGCCAGCAGTGCCCGGCAGGGGGCAAGCTACGAGCAGTACTTC

V gene: TRBV11-2
D gene: -
J gene: TRBJ1-2
clone size: -
CDR3 protein: CASSFPTSNGYTF
CDR3 DNA: TGTGCCAGCAGCTTCCCTACCTCCAATGGCTACACCTTC

V gene: TRBV4-3
D gene: TRBD2
J gene: TRBJ2-3
clone size: -
CDR3 protein: CASSPEARGIDTQYF
CDR3 DNA: TGCGCCAGCAGCCCGGAGGCGCGGGGGATAGATACGCAGTATTTT

V gene: TRBV10-3
D gene: -
J gene: TRBJ1-1
clone size: -
CDR3 protein: CAISESTGEAFF
CDR3 DNA: TGTGCCATCAGTGAGTCGACAGGTGAAGCTTTCTTT

V gene: TRBV7-9
D gene: TRBD2
J gene: TRBJ2-1
clone size: -
CDR3 protein: CASSLVDGGASWNEQFF
CDR3 DNA: TGTGCCAGCAGCTTAGTTGACGGGGGGGCTTCATGGAATGAGCAGTTCTTC

V gene: TRBV7-9
D gene: TRBD1
J gene: TRBJ2-1
clone size: once
CDR3 protein: CASSLTGVAGEQFF
CDR3 DNA: TGTGCCAGCAGTCTAACAGGGGTGGCGGGTGAGCAGTTCTTC

V gene: TRBV19
D gene: TRBD2
J gene: TRBJ2-7
clone size: -
CDR3 protein: CASSMGGWTSGLEQYF
CDR3 DNA: TGTGCCAGTAGTATGGGTGGTTGGACTAGCGGGCTCGAGCAGTACTTC

V gene: TRBV5-1
D gene: TRBD1
J gene: TRBJ2-5
clone size: -
CDR3 protein: CASSLNPGQGETQYF
CDR3 DNA: TGCGCCAGCAGCTTGAATCCCGGACAGGGTGAGACCCAGTACTTC

V gene: TRBV4-2
D gene: TRBD1
J gene: TRBJ1-1
clone size: -
CDR3 protein: CASSQANLDRGTEAFF
CDR3 DNA: TGTGCCAGCAGCCAAGCTAACTTGGACAGGGGAACTGAAGCTTTCTTT

V gene: TRBV5-5
D gene: TRBD2
J gene: TRBJ2-1
clone size: once
CDR3 protein: CASSPGLAVYNEQFF
CDR3 DNA: TGTGCCAGCAGCCCAGGACTAGCGGTATACAATGAGCAGTTCTTC

V gene: TRBV18
D gene: TRBD1
J gene: TRBJ1-1
clone size: -
CDR3 protein: CASSLQGDTEAFF
CDR3 DNA: TGTGCCAGCTCTTTACAGGGGGACACTGAAGCTTTCTTT

V gene: TRBV12-3/TRBV12-4
D gene: -
J gene: TRBJ1-1
clone size: -
CDR3 protein: CASRDSYTEAFF
CDR3 DNA: TGTGCCAGCAGGGACAGTTACACTGAAGCTTTCTTT

V gene: TRBV7-9
D gene: TRBD1
J gene: TRBJ1-5
clone size: -
CDR3 protein: CASSLGDRGWGQPQHF
CDR3 DNA: TGTGCCAGCAGCTTAGGGGACAGGGGCTGGGGTCAGCCCCAGCATTTT

V gene: TRBV4-3
D gene: -
J gene: TRBJ1-3
clone size: -
CDR3 protein: CASSSGAQGGSGNTIYF
CDR3 DNA: TGCGCCAGCAGCTCTGGGGCCCAGGGCGGCTCTGGAAACACCATATATTTT

V gene: TRBV4-1
D gene: TRBD1
J gene: TRBJ2-7
clone size: few
CDR3 protein: CASSQEVGQGYEQYF
CDR3 DNA: TGCGCCAGCAGCCAAGAGGTGGGACAGGGCTACGAGCAGTACTTC

V gene: TRBV7-9
D gene: TRBD2
J gene: TRBJ2-7
clone size: -
CDR3 protein: CASSPAGTRTYEQYF
CDR3 DNA: TGTGCCAGCAGCCCGGCGGGGACTAGGACATACGAGCAGTACTTC

V gene: TRBV18
D gene: -
J gene: TRBJ1-5
clone size: -
CDR3 protein: CASCLSGNQPQHF
CDR3 DNA: TGTGCCAGCTGTTTATCCGGCAATCAGCCCCAGCATTTT

V gene: TRBV30
D gene: -
J gene: TRBJ2-3
clone size: -
CDR3 protein: CAWRAGASTDTQYF
CDR3 DNA: TGTGCCTGGAGGGCAGGGGCAAGCACAGATACGCAGTATTTT

V gene: TRBV19
D gene: TRBD1
J gene: TRBJ1-2
clone size: -
CDR3 protein: CASRPTGNYGYTF
CDR3 DNA: TGTGCCAGTAGACCGACAGGGAACTATGGCTACACCTTC

V gene: TRBV7-9
D gene: TRBD2
J gene: TRBJ2-1
clone size: -
CDR3 protein: CASSSASGRLGNEQFF
CDR3 DNA: TGTGCCAGCAGCTCAGCTAGCGGGAGGTTGGGTAATGAGCAGTTCTTC

V gene: TRBV5-1
D gene: -
J gene: TRBJ2-1
clone size: -
CDR3 protein: CASSLVRDKLFNEQFF
CDR3 DNA: TGCGCCAGCAGCCTTGTTAGGGACAAGTTATTTAATGAGCAGTTCTTC

V gene: TRBV11-2
D gene: TRBD1
J gene: TRBJ1-2
clone size: -
CDR3 protein: CASSPTGGGYRGYTF
CDR3 DNA: TGTGCCAGCAGCCCCACAGGGGGCGGATACCGTGGCTACACCTTC

V gene: TRBV29-1
D gene: TRBD1
J gene: TRBJ1-4
clone size: -
CDR3 protein: CSAVGTDNEKLFF
CDR3 DNA: TGCAGCGCGGTGGGGACAGATAATGAAAAACTGTTTTTT

V gene: TRBV6-2/TRBV6-3
D gene: TRBD1
J gene: TRBJ2-7
clone size: -
CDR3 protein: CASSPPGGQGAHEQYF
CDR3 DNA: TGTGCCAGCAGTCCCCCGGGCGGACAGGGGGCCCACGAGCAGTACTTC

V gene: TRBV19
D gene: -
J gene: TRBJ1-2
clone size: -
CDR3 protein: CASSIAQRGGYTF
CDR3 DNA: TGTGCCAGTAGTATCGCGCAGCGGGGTGGCTACACCTTC

V gene: TRBV30
D gene: -
J gene: TRBJ1-1
clone size: -
CDR3 protein: CAWSVNLNTEAFF
CDR3 DNA: TGTGCCTGGAGCGTTAATCTGAACACTGAAGCTTTCTTT